A single sample is the source of the 27 T cell receptor beta chains below, sequenced in a study of T cell changes during pregnancy in multiple sclerosis. Clones were read by immunoSEQ multiplex PCR, and TCRdb kept only the in-frame ones, dropping some. The sample records about 59,000 clones, 80% to 90% being singletons. The sequenced sample was peripheral blood from another person, used as feeder cells. The receptors come from a human donor whose cells served as feeder cells for cultures in a pregnancy study.

This clone was detected a few times. The chain recombines TRBV5-4 with TRBJ2-7; tentatively, D is TRBD1 or TRBD2 (5 bases each). The CDR3 sequence is 15 residues long. Trimming pared 4 bases from V and 3 bases from J, leaving 17 bases between. Germline CDR1 and CDR2: SGHNT and YYREEE (reference sequence). CDR3 sequence: CASSHHRDPSYEQYF. In DNA, the CDR3 is TGTGCCAGCAGCCACCATAGGGACCCAAGCTACGAGCAGTACTTC. The whole variable domain, remainder taken from reference TRBV5-4 and TRBJ2-7, is ETGVTQSPTHLIKTRGQQVTLRCSSQSGHNTVSWYQQALGQGPQFIFQYYREEENGRGNFPPRFSGLQFPNYSSELNVNALELDDSALYLCASSHHRDPSYEQYFGPGTRLTVT.

The chain has TRBV2 and TRBJ2-2; the D is unclear. The ends were cut back, 6 bases at V and 2 bases at J, with 16 bases in the middle. From germline, CDR1 is SNHLY and CDR2 FYNNEI. CDR3 size: 16 residues. DNA for the CDR3: TGTGCCAGCAGGGTTAATGGGCTGATAAACACCGGGGAGCTGTTTTTT. As protein: CASRVNGLINTGELFF.

The chain joins TRBV19 to TRBJ2-3; 8 nucleotides line up with TRBD1. The V and J ends lost 3 bases and 4 bases, in that order; junction bases with no gene match: 9. The CDR3 runs to 16 residues. Germline CDR1 is LNHDA and CDR2 is SQIVND (reference sequence). Here the CDR3 reads CASSMPTGGISDTQYF. In DNA, the CDR3 is TGTGCCAGTAGTATGCCTACAGGGGGTATCTCAGATACGCAGTATTTT.

The chain joins TRBV4-1 to TRBJ2-3; D is unclear. The CDR3 spans 16 residues. V lost 0 bases and J 6 bases, leaving 16 bases between the germline ends. Per germline, CDR1 MGHRA and CDR2 YSYEKL. The CDR3 DNA follows: TGCGCCAGCAGCCAAGAATTGTCGTCGCGATCGGATACGCAGTATTTT. This codes for CASSQELSSRSDTQYF.

The rearrangement joins TRBV6-5 to TRBJ2-5; 12 bases line up with TRBD1. The CDR3 contains 14 residues. Germline values: CDR1 MNHEY, CDR2 SVGAGI. The V and J ends lost 5 bases and 4 bases, in that order; junction bases with no gene match: 2. DNA for the CDR3: TGTGCCAGCAGTGGGACAGGGGGCGCAGAGACCCAGTACTTC. It encodes CASSGTGGAETQYF.

The gene calls are TRBV6-1 and TRBJ2-1, with TRBD2 matching over 8 bases. CDR3 length equals 13 residues. Germline trimming cut 2 bases from V and 15 bases from J; bases unmatched to any gene: 9. Germline V gene data show CDR1 as MNHNS and CDR2 as SASEGT. Here the CDR3 reads CASSEISGTSTFF. CDR3 coding DNA: TGTGCCAGCAGTGAAATTTCCGGGACTAGTACGTTCTTC.

This chain joins TRBV27 and TRBJ1-5, with unresolved D. Germline V CDR1 and CDR2: MNHEY, SMNVEV (reference sequence). The ends were cut back, 6 bases at V and 0 bases at J, with 12 bases in the middle. The CDR3 extends over 15 amino acids. CDR3 coding DNA: TGTGCCAGCAGCCTATGGGGAAGTAGCAATCAGCCCCAGCATTTT. This codes for CASSLWGSSNQPQHF.

The V and J genes are TRBV19 and TRBJ1-2, with D unclear. The germline CDR1 and CDR2 sequences are LNHDA and SQIVND (reference sequence). The CDR3 length is 12 residues. The V gene lost 6 bases and the J gene lost 3 bases, with 8 bases spanning the gap. As DNA, the CDR3 is TGTGCCAGTAGATTCGCGTACTATGGCTACACCTTC. It is translated as CASRFAYYGYTF.

This chain connects TRBV5-1 to TRBJ1-1; the D gene is possibly TRBD1 (5 bases). Germline-derived CDR1 and CDR2 are SGHRS and YFSETQ. V was pared by 3 bases and J by 1 base, with 13 bases between. The CDR3 sequence is 15 residues long. The CDR3 spells CASSWAGTGNTEAFF. CDR3 nucleotides: TGCGCCAGCAGCTGGGCCGGGACTGGGAACACTGAAGCTTTCTTT.

The chain uses TRBV6-9 and TRBJ2-5; weak D call: TRBD1 (6 bases). The V gene lost 8 bases and the J gene lost 5 bases, with 6 bases spanning the gap. CDR1 and CDR2 from the germline V gene are MNHGY and SVAAGI. The CDR3 is 10 residues long. CDR3 nucleotides: TGTGCCAGCCAGGGGGAGACCCAGTACTTC. Translated: CASQGETQYF.

The rearrangement uses TRBV5-4 and TRBJ2-7, with D perhaps TRBD2 (5 bases). Deletions cut 1 base from V and 5 bases from J, with 16 bases between. Germline loops: CDR1 SGHNT, CDR2 YYREEE (reference sequence). The CDR3 contains 15 residues. The CDR3 protein is CASSLPTGIGNEQYF. DNA for the CDR3: TGTGCCAGCAGCTTGCCGACCGGGATTGGGAACGAGCAGTACTTC.

This rearrangement joins TRBV30 to TRBJ1-1; D is possibly TRBD1 (6 bases). The germline V and J ends were trimmed by 4 bases and 0 bases, with 9 bases remaining between them. CDR1 GTSNPN and CDR2 SVGIG come from the germline V gene (reference sequence). This CDR3 contains 13 residues. CDR3 sequence (DNA): TGTGCCTGGAACAGGGTGTTGAACACTGAAGCTTTCTTT. It specifies CAWNRVLNTEAFF.

The rearrangement links TRBV7-2 to TRBJ1-6; D not certain. V gave up 1 base and J gave up 9 bases, with 1 base separating them. In germline, CDR1 is SGHTA, CDR2 FQGNSA. The CDR3 is made up of 11 amino acids. The CDR3 loop is CASSLVSPLHF. DNA of the CDR3: TGTGCCAGCAGCTTAGTTTCACCCCTCCACTTT.

The chain uses TRBV11-3 and TRBJ2-7, with 9 nucleotides matching TRBD2. The CDR3 consists of 13 residues. Germline CDR1 SGHNT, CDR2 YENEEA. The junction had 5 bases not matched to a gene; V was cut back by 4 bases and J by 7 bases. CDR3: CASSSTSGDEQYF. CDR3 sequence (DNA): TGTGCCAGCAGCTCGACTAGCGGAGATGAGCAGTACTTC.

The chain carries TRBV4-1 and TRBJ2-7; weak D call: TRBD1 (5 bases). Per the germline V gene, CDR1 is MGHRA and CDR2 is YSYEKL. CDR3 length: 16 residues. V was cut by 0 bases and J by 1 base, with 13 bases left in between. The CDR3: CASSQDPSDKSYEQYF. The DNA for the CDR3 is TGCGCCAGCAGCCAAGATCCATCGGACAAATCCTACGAGCAGTACTTC.

This clone was detected only once. The chain carries TRBV6-6 and TRBJ2-6; D gene uncertain. The CDR3 runs to 15 residues. Germline assignment: CDR1 MNHNY and CDR2 SVGAGI (reference sequence). The V gene lost 7 bases and the J gene lost 0 bases, with 10 bases spanning the gap. This CDR3 reads CASTNRYSGANVLTF. As DNA, the CDR3 is TGTGCCAGCACCAACAGATACTCTGGGGCCAACGTCCTGACTTTC.

This sequence joins TRBV10-3 and TRBJ2-5; TRBD1 aligns across 8 bases. Germline assignment: CDR1 ENHRY and CDR2 SYGVKD. This CDR3 is 14 amino acids long. Losses at the gene ends were 4 bases for V and 5 bases for J; bases not matched to a gene: 6. The CDR3 DNA sequence: TGTGCCATCAGTGGGGCAGGGGGCGGGGAGACCCAGTACTTC. It encodes CAISGAGGGETQYF.

The J gene is TRBJ1-4, the V gene TRBV13, with no clear D. The germline gives CDR1 PRHDT, CDR2 FYEKMQ (reference sequence). V was trimmed by 5 bases and J by 0 bases, leaving 10 bases between them. The CDR3 is 15 amino acids. The CDR3 loop reads CASSARRATNEKLFF. As DNA, the CDR3 is TGTGCCAGCAGCGCCCGCCGAGCAACTAATGAAAAACTGTTTTTT.

This chain uses TRBV7-9 with TRBJ1-4; D might be TRBD1 (5 bases). CDR1 and CDR2 from the germline V gene are SEHNR and FQNEAQ (reference sequence). V lost 6 bases and J 3 bases, leaving 11 bases between the germline ends. The CDR3 contains 14 residues. Written as DNA, the CDR3 is TGTGCCAGCAGTGAGCAGGGTTCTAATGAAAAACTGTTTTTT. This codes for CASSEQGSNEKLFF.

The chain carries TRBV2 and TRBJ1-1, with D unresolved. This CDR3 spans 14 amino acids. CDR1 and CDR2 (germline): SNHLY, FYNNEI. Trimming left V 7 bases short and J 4 bases short, with 16 bases between. The CDR3: CASIIRAEITEAFF. Written as DNA, the CDR3 is TGTGCCAGCATTATTAGGGCGGAGATCACTGAAGCTTTCTTT.

The J gene is TRBJ1-3, the V gene TRBV4-1; possibly TRBD1 for D (6 bases). This CDR3 is built from 16 residues. The V end lost 0 bases, the J end lost 2 bases, and 11 bases lay between the germline ends. Germline-derived CDR1 and CDR2 are MGHRA and YSYEKL. CDR3 in DNA: TGCGCCAGCAGCCAAGAATACAGGGAAGCTGGAAACACCATATATTTT. Translation gives CASSQEYREAGNTIYF.

This chain joins TRBV13 and TRBJ2-7; the D call may be TRBD1 or TRBD2 (5 bases each). Germline V gene sequence: CDR1 PRHDT, CDR2 FYEKMQ (reference sequence). V was cut by 4 bases and J by 0 bases, with 13 bases left in between. CDR3 length equals 15 residues. In DNA form, the CDR3 reads TGTGCCAGCAGCTCCACCGGGGCTATCTCCTACGAGCAGTACTTC. It specifies CASSSTGAISYEQYF. Variable domain in full (rest from reference TRBV13 and TRBJ2-7): AAGVIQSPRHLIKEKRETATLKCYPIPRHDTVYWYQQGPGQDPQFLISFYEKMQSDKGSIPDRFSAQQFSDYHSELNMSSLELGDSALYFCASSSTGAISYEQYFGPGTRLTVT.

The chain carries TRBV6-5 and TRBJ1-2; TRBD1 matches 7 bases. The CDR3 is 13 amino acids. With V trimmed by 5 bases and J by 2 bases, 2 bases remained unmatched. CDR1 MNHEY and CDR2 SVGAGI come from the germline V gene. CDR3 coding DNA: TGTGCCAGCAGTGGGACAGCAAACTATGGCTACACCTTC. Translated, it gives CASSGTANYGYTF.

The chain recombines TRBV7-3 with TRBJ2-1; D is tentatively TRBD1 or TRBD2 (6 bases each). The V gene's germline CDR1 is SGHTA and CDR2 FQGTGA. Deletions cut 5 bases from V and 8 bases from J, with 19 bases between. The CDR3 has 15 amino acids. CDR3 DNA sequence: TGTGCCAGCAGCCCCGCCGGGGGTAAGGGGGATGAGCAGTTCTTC. As protein: CASSPAGGKGDEQFF.

J is TRBJ2-7 and V is TRBV28, with a weak D call TRBD1 (5 bases). V lost 3 bases and J 2 bases, leaving 8 bases between the germline ends. Germline V CDR1 and CDR2: MDHEN, SYDVKM. The CDR3 is 13 amino acids. CDR3 loop: CASSFTGTYEQYF. For the CDR3, the DNA is TGTGCCAGCAGTTTCACAGGTACCTACGAGCAGTACTTC.

The genes are TRBV18 and TRBJ1-1, with 10 bases fitting TRBD1. This CDR3 is 14 amino acids long. CDR1 KGHSH and CDR2 LQKENI come from the germline V gene. With V trimmed by 4 bases and J by 6 bases, 5 bases remained unmatched. The chain's CDR3 is CASSLKDRGAEAFF. In DNA, the CDR3 is TGTGCCAGCTCACTGAAGGACAGGGGGGCTGAAGCTTTCTTT.

The chain couples TRBV4-1 to TRBJ2-1; no reliable D call. CDR1 and CDR2 from the germline V gene are MGHRA and YSYEKL. The CDR3 covers 17 residues. The V and J ends lost 4 bases and 1 base respectively, with 17 bases between them. This chain's CDR3 is CASSPPKLDLSYNEQFF. CDR3 nucleotides: TGCGCCAGCAGCCCGCCCAAACTCGACTTATCCTACAATGAGCAGTTCTTC.